The 2 T cell receptor beta chains in this list originate from one sample, sequenced in a study of cytomegalovirus exposure and HLA in healthy donors. It was with 60 Vbeta and 13 Jbeta primers that the PCR ran. Libraries were prepared by immunoSEQ multiplex PCR; TCRdb keeps only in-frame clonotypes and omits some of them. The table shows nearly 110,000 clones, with 75% to 85% occurring only once. What was sequenced was PBMCs. These receptors were collected from a man aged 50-60 years in good health and CMV-seronegative.

The V gene is TRBV2, the J gene TRBJ2-4; possibly TRBD1 for D (5 bases). From germline, CDR1 is SNHLY and CDR2 FYNNEI. The V end was cut by 5 bases, the J end by 8 bases, with 13 bases between. This CDR3 spans 13 amino acids. Written as DNA, the CDR3 is TGTGCCAGCAGTCCAGACAGTTTGGACATTCAGTACTTC. Its translation is CASSPDSLDIQYF.

The rearrangement uses TRBV6-1 and TRBJ2-2, with D possibly TRBD1 on 6 matching bases. Germline CDR1 reads MNHNS; CDR2 reads SASEGT. CDR3 length equals 16 residues. V shed 2 bases and J shed 7 bases, with 17 bases lying between them. The CDR3 here is CASSERAGEHFGELFF. The CDR3 coding sequence is TGTGCCAGCAGTGAACGGGCAGGGGAACACTTCGGGGAGCTGTTTTTT.